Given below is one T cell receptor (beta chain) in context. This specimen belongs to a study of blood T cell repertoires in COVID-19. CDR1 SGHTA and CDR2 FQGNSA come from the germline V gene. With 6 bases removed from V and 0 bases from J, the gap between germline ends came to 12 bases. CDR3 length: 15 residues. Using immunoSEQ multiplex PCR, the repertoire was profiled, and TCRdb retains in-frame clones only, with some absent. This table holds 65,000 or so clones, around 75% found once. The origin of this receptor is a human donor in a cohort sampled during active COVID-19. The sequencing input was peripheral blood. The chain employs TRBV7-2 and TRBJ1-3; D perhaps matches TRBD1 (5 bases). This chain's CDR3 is CASRPQGLSGNTIYF. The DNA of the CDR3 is TGTGCCAGCAGGCCCCAGGGCCTCTCTGGAAACACCATATATTTT.